This entry lists 5 T cell receptor beta chains sequenced from one sample in a study of post-analysis software for immune sequencing data. cDNA libraries of TCR beta carried unique molecular identifiers. TCRdb reprocessed the PCR reads with MiXCR, giving one entry per CDR3 protein. The sample includes 700,000 to 900,000 distinct CDR3 sequences, roughly 50% of them seen just once. No antigens are known for them. Study-level points and caveats: The study found TRBV5-6, TRBV5-1 and TRBV20-1 among four to six TRBV segments more frequent in patients than controls.

What was sequenced was blood. These receptors all come from a girl aged 10-17 years with multiple sclerosis.

This clonotype was observed a few times. Here the CDR3 DNA reads TGTGCCGGCAAATACCGCAGGGGGGTCTACAATGAGCAGTTCTTC. Its protein product is CAGKYRRGVYNEQFF. V is TRBV28 and J is TRBJ2-1, with TRBD1 as a possible D gene (7 bases). Trimming removed 11 bases from V and 3 bases from J, with 20 bases in between. Germline loops: CDR1 MDHEN, CDR2 SYDVKM. The CDR3 is 15 amino acids.

V usage is TRBV9 and J usage is TRBJ1-2, with D perhaps matching TRBD1 (6 bases). The germline gives CDR1 SGDLS, CDR2 YYNGEE. V was clipped by 4 bases and J by 0 bases, with 13 bases between them. This CDR3 has 15 amino acids. CDR3 sequence (DNA): TGTGCCAGCAGCCCAGGACAGAGTACTAACTATGGCTACACCTTC. This encodes CASSPGQSTNYGYTF.

Many counts were recorded for this clonotype. This chain uses TRBV12-3 or TRBV12-4 with TRBJ1-5; TRBD1 aligns across 7 bases. The CDR3 runs 15 residues. J gave up 6 bases and V 5 bases, and 10 bases lay outside the gene matches. This CDR3 reads CASSPKGTVGQPQHF. The CDR3 nucleotides are TGTGCCAGCAGTCCCAAAGGGACAGTTGGTCAGCCCCAGCATTTT.

The V call is TRBV12-5, the J call TRBJ2-1, with 11 bases matching TRBD2. Germline V gene sequence: CDR1 LGHNT, CDR2 FRNRAP. Unmatched junction bases numbered 5, after V lost 3 bases and J lost 7 bases. The CDR3 covers 15 residues. The CDR3 nucleotides are TGTGCTAGTGGTTTCTTAGCGGGAGGGCGTAATGAGCAGTTCTTC. Its translation is CASGFLAGGRNEQFF.

This clonotype was observed a handful of times. This chain connects TRBV10-3 to TRBJ2-1; no definite D call. CDR1 and CDR2 from the germline V gene are ENHRY and SYGVKD. V was shortened by 8 bases and J by 5 bases, with 7 bases between the two germline ends. The CDR3 is 11 residues long. CDR3 loop: CAISRDNEQFF. The DNA for the CDR3 is TGTGCCATCTCCCGGGACAATGAGCAGTTCTTC.